The 26 T cell receptor beta chains below all came from one sample that was sequenced in a study of blood T cell repertoires in COVID-19. Generated by immunoSEQ multiplex PCR, the TCRdb table keeps only in-frame clones and is missing some. Among about 300,000 clones listed, about 91% were seen once. Sequenced material: peripheral blood. The receptors originated from a woman in her 30s who had recovered from COVID-19.

This clone occurred many times. The chain links TRBV7-8 to TRBJ2-7; TRBD1 is a possible D gene (5 bases). The CDR3 has 14 amino acids. Germline V gene data show CDR1 as SGHVS and CDR2 as FQNEAQ. V shed 1 base and J shed 3 bases, with 10 bases lying between them. The CDR3 region is CASSLVGHDYEQYF. CDR3 bases: TGTGCCAGCAGCTTAGTCGGACACGACTACGAGCAGTACTTC.

This clone showed up just once. The V and J genes are TRBV6-6 and TRBJ1-4; D is perhaps TRBD1 (6 bases). Trimming removed 6 bases from V and 4 bases from J, with 18 bases in between. The CDR3 length is 16 residues. Germline-derived CDR1 and CDR2 are MNHNY and SVGAGI (reference sequence). CDR3 loop: CASRTQGGSFNEKLFF. Here the CDR3 DNA reads TGTGCCAGCAGAACACAGGGAGGGTCTTTTAATGAAAAACTGTTTTTT.

In DNA form, the CDR3 reads TGTGCCAGCAGTTTATGGGGACAGCCCTACGAGCAGTACTTC. This codes for CASSLWGQPYEQYF. The chain recombines TRBV27 with TRBJ2-7; 7 nucleotides align to TRBD1. The V gene's germline CDR1 is MNHEY and CDR2 SMNVEV (reference sequence). The J segment lost 2 bases and the V segment lost 1 base, leaving 2 bases of the junction unmatched. The length of the CDR3 is 14 residues.

V usage is TRBV2 and J usage is TRBJ2-1; the match to TRBD2 covers 9 bases. This CDR3 comprises 16 residues. The germline V gene has CDR1 SNHLY and CDR2 FYNNEI. Germline trimming cut 4 bases from V and 2 bases from J; bases unmatched to any gene: 6. CDR3 loop: CASSGGGGATYNEQFF. The CDR3 DNA reads as TGTGCCAGCAGTGGAGGCGGGGGGGCCACCTACAATGAGCAGTTCTTC.

The V gene is TRBV2, the J gene TRBJ2-5, with 11 bases that match TRBD2. Germline trimming cut 6 bases from V and 5 bases from J; bases unmatched to any gene: 11. Germline lookup yields CDR1 SNHLY and CDR2 FYNNEI. This CDR3 is built from 16 residues. The CDR3 loop is CASSEGLAVLRETQYF. The CDR3 DNA reads TGTGCCAGCAGCGAGGGACTAGCGGTTCTCCGGGAGACCCAGTACTTC.

The chain couples TRBV29-1 to TRBJ1-6; D ambiguous. The germline CDR1 and CDR2 sequences are SQVTM and ANQGSEA. The CDR3 has 14 residues. V lost 7 bases and J lost 9, with 19 bases in between. This chain's CDR3 is CSATFTAESSPLHF. CDR3 bases: TGCAGCGCGACCTTTACTGCGGAATCTTCACCCCTCCACTTT.

The chain has TRBV28 and TRBJ1-2; 7 positions match TRBD1. This CDR3 has 16 residues. V lost 2 bases, J lost 1 base, and 7 bases stayed unmatched. Germline CDR1 is MDHEN and CDR2 is SYDVKM. The CDR3 coding sequence is TGTGCCAGCAGTTTACCCCGACAGGGATTTAACTATGGCTACACCTTC. Protein sequence: CASSLPRQGFNYGYTF.

The chain couples TRBV5-6 to TRBJ2-4; 11 nucleotides match TRBD1. The V gene end was trimmed by 2 bases and the J gene end by 9 bases; junction bases not matched to a gene: 7. Germline V gives CDR1 SGHDT, CDR2 YYEEEE. The CDR3 is 15 amino acids. The DNA for the CDR3 is TGTGCCAGCAGCTTCGGGACAGGGGGAAGTGGCATTCAGTACTTC. This translates into CASSFGTGGSGIQYF.

The V gene is TRBV28, the J gene TRBJ1-2; D is perhaps TRBD1 (5 bases). Germline V lookup: CDR1 MDHEN, CDR2 SYDVKM. The CDR3 consists of 14 residues. Trimming removed 6 bases at V and 5 bases at J, with 16 bases between. CDR3 in amino acids: CASRVGGRWYGYTF. DNA of the CDR3: TGTGCCAGCAGGGTCGGGGGTAGATGGTATGGCTACACCTTC.

This clone was seen a handful of times. This chain connects TRBV5-1 to TRBJ2-7; D possibly corresponds to TRBD1 (6 bases). The CDR3 is 13 residues long. Germline values: CDR1 SGHRS, CDR2 YFSETQ. V lost 2 bases and J lost 5, with 11 bases in between. CDR3 nucleotides: TGCGCCAGCAGCTTTGGAAGGGACAACGAGCAGTACTTC. Translated, it gives CASSFGRDNEQYF.

V usage is TRBV5-1 and J usage is TRBJ1-3, with a weak D call TRBD1 (5 bases). There are 16 residues in the CDR3. Looked up from germline, CDR1 is SGHRS and CDR2 is YFSETQ. The V end was cut by 4 bases, the J end by 0 bases, with 14 bases between. As DNA, the CDR3 is TGCGCCAGCAGCCCGGACACGGTGAGCTCTGGAAACACCATATATTTT. This translates into CASSPDTVSSGNTIYF.

This clone has only one observation. The rearrangement uses TRBV3-1 (or the pseudogene TRBV3-2) and TRBJ1-6, with D possibly matching TRBD1 (6 bases). Germline V gives CDR1 LGHDT, CDR2 YNNKEL (reference sequence). The CDR3 is 16 amino acids. V lost 0 bases, J lost 7 bases, and 13 bases lay in between. CDR3 nucleotides: TGTGCCAGCAGCCAAGAGGGTACAGGGCTGAATTCACCCCTCCACTTT. Translated, it gives CASSQEGTGLNSPLHF.

The chain joins TRBV7-6 to TRBJ1-4; D call uncertain. Trimming pared 0 bases from V and 7 bases from J, leaving 12 bases between. The CDR3 has 15 amino acids. Germline CDR1 SGHVS, CDR2 FNYEAQ. The chain's CDR3 is CASSLASARGEKLFF. The CDR3 DNA reads TGTGCCAGCAGCTTAGCGTCAGCCCGGGGTGAAAAACTGTTTTTT.

The genes are TRBV11-1 and TRBJ1-1; D is uncertain. V was trimmed by 0 bases and J by 5 bases, leaving 10 bases between them. The germline V gene encodes CDR1 SGHAT and CDR2 FQDESV (reference sequence). This CDR3 has 14 amino acids. The CDR3 loop reads CASSLAGSATEAFF. For the CDR3, the DNA is TGTGCCAGCAGCTTAGCGGGCAGTGCGACTGAAGCTTTCTTT.

The J gene is TRBJ1-2, the V gene TRBV28; TRBD1 agrees at 7 bases. This CDR3 comprises 16 residues. The J segment lost 4 bases and the V segment lost 2 bases, leaving 10 bases of the junction unmatched. Germline V CDR1 and CDR2: MDHEN, SYDVKM. CDR3 nucleotides: TGTGCCAGCAGTTTAGGCGGGACAGTCAACCTCTATGGCTACACCTTC. Translated, it gives CASSLGGTVNLYGYTF.

The chain employs TRBV28 and TRBJ2-1; 8 bases align to TRBD1. This CDR3 comprises 12 residues. Germline loops: CDR1 MDHEN, CDR2 SYDVKM. The V segment lost 2 bases and the J segment 13 bases; nucleotides outside the gene matches: 4. The chain's CDR3 is CASSLVDRAQFF. The CDR3 DNA follows: TGTGCCAGCAGTTTAGTGGACAGGGCACAGTTCTTC.

V and J are TRBV19 and TRBJ1-1, with TRBD1 as a possible D gene (6 bases). The germline CDR1 and CDR2 sequences are LNHDA and SQIVND (reference sequence). The ends were cut back, 4 bases at V and 4 bases at J, with 13 bases in the middle. This CDR3 comprises 14 residues. The CDR3 is CASSRGTGITEAFF. The CDR3 DNA follows: TGTGCCAGTAGTAGGGGTACAGGGATCACTGAAGCTTTCTTT.

The rearrangement links TRBV29-1 to TRBJ2-7; TRBD1 matches 10 bases. From germline, CDR1 is SQVTM and CDR2 ANQGSEA. V was pared by 4 bases and J by 6 bases, with 6 bases of the junction left unmatched. This CDR3 is 13 amino acids long. The CDR3 bases are TGCAGCGTTGTATGGAGACAGGGGGCCGAGCAGTACTTC. Amino acids: CSVVWRQGAEQYF.

The CDR3 region is CASSAASTDTQYF. CDR3 coding DNA: TGTGCCAGCAGCGCGGCTAGCACAGATACGCAGTATTTT. The V and J genes are TRBV5-4 and TRBJ2-3, with D hard to call. This CDR3 has 13 residues. The germline gives CDR1 SGHNT, CDR2 YYREEE (reference sequence). Trimming cost V 4 bases and J 0 bases, with 6 bases left between them.

The V call is TRBV27, the J call TRBJ1-4; D possibly corresponds to TRBD1 (6 bases). The CDR3 contains 14 residues. V lost 5 bases, J lost 7 bases, and 14 bases lay in between. CDR1 and CDR2 (germline): MNHEY, SMNVEV (reference sequence). CDR3 protein: CASSTREGGEKLFF. In nucleotides, the CDR3 is TGTGCCAGCAGTACCCGTGAAGGGGGTGAAAAACTGTTTTTT. The full variable domain, rest sourced from reference TRBV27 and TRBJ1-4, is EAQVTQNPRYLITVTGKKLTVTCSQNMNHEYMSWYRQDPGLGLRQIYYSMNVEVTDKGDVPEGYKVSRKEKRNFPLILESPSPNQTSLYFCASSTREGGEKLFFGSGTQLSVL.

This chain links TRBV2 with TRBJ1-4; D is unresolved. Germline V CDR1 and CDR2: SNHLY, FYNNEI. V was trimmed by 3 bases and J by 6 bases, leaving 11 bases between them. This CDR3 contains 14 residues. The CDR3 DNA is TGTGCCAGCAGTGATGACCGGCGGGATGAAAAACTGTTTTTT. The encoded protein is CASSDDRRDEKLFF.

This sequence joins TRBV6-1 and TRBJ2-1; perhaps TRBD1 as D (5 bases). V lost 3 bases and J lost 4, with 10 bases in between. CDR1 MNHNS and CDR2 SASEGT come from the germline V gene. The CDR3 covers 14 residues. In nucleotides, the CDR3 is TGTGCCAGCAGTGACAGGGAAAGTTACAATGAGCAGTTCTTC. The encoded protein is CASSDRESYNEQFF.

The J gene is TRBJ1-6, the V gene TRBV7-3, with D unclear. Trimming took 5 bases from V and 9 from J, leaving 11 bases between them. This CDR3 is 13 amino acids long. Germline V gene data show CDR1 as SGHTA and CDR2 as FQGTGA. CDR3 DNA sequence: TGTGCCAGCAGCCAAGATGACACTTCACCCCTCCACTTT. The encoded protein is CASSQDDTSPLHF.

V and J are TRBV9 and TRBJ2-1; D unclear. The CDR3 runs 14 residues. Trimming took off 3 bases at V and 6 bases at J, with 13 bases between the two ends. In germline, CDR1 is SGDLS, CDR2 YYNGEE. The CDR3 region is CASSAHSRFNEQFF. The CDR3, as DNA: TGTGCCAGCAGCGCCCACTCTAGATTCAATGAGCAGTTCTTC.

This chain joins TRBV25-1 and TRBJ2-5; D remains unclear. Germline-derived CDR1 and CDR2 are MGHDK and SYGVNS. V shed 1 base and J shed 0 bases, with 3 bases lying between them. This CDR3 is built from 13 residues. The CDR3 protein is CASSESYQETQYF. Here the CDR3 DNA reads TGTGCCAGCAGTGAATCGTACCAAGAGACCCAGTACTTC.

The chain employs TRBV10-3 and TRBJ2-2, with D possibly TRBD1 on 6 matching bases. CDR1 ENHRY and CDR2 SYGVKD come from the germline V gene. CDR3 length: 17 residues. V was shortened by 6 bases and J by 4 bases, with 21 bases between the two germline ends. CDR3 in amino acids: CAISPTGYNPFTGELFF. DNA for the CDR3: TGTGCCATCAGCCCAACAGGGTACAACCCTTTCACCGGGGAGCTGTTTTTT.